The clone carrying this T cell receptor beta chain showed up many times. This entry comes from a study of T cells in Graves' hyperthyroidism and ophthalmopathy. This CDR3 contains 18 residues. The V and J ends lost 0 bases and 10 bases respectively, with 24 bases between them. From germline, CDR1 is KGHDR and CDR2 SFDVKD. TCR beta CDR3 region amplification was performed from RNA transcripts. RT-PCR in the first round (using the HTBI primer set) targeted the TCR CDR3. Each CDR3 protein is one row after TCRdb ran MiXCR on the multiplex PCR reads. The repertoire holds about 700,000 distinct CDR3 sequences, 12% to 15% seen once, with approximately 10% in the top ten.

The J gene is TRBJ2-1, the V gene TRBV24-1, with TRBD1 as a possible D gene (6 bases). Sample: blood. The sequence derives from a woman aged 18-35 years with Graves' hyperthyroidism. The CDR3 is CATSDLQGPTGFFEEQFF. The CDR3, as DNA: TGTGCCACCAGTGATTTGCAAGGCCCCACAGGGTTTTTTGAGGAGCAGTTCTTC.